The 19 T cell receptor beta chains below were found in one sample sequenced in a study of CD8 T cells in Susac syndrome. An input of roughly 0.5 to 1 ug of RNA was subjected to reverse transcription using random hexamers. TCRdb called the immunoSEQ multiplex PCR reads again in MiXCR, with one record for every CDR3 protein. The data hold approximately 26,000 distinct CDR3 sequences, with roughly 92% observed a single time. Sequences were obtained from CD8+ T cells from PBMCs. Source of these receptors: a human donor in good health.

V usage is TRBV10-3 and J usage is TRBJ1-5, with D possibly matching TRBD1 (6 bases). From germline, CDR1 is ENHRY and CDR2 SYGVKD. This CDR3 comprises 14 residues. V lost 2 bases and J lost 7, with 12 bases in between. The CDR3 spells CAISEPDSRQPQHF. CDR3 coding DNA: TGTGCCATCAGTGAGCCGGACAGTAGGCAGCCCCAGCATTTT.

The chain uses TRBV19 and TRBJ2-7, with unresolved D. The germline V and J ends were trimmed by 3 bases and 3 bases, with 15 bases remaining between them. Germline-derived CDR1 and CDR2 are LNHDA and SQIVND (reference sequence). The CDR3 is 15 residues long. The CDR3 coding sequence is TGTGCCAGTAGTATTCAGGATTTTCCCCACTACGAGCAGTACTTC. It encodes CASSIQDFPHYEQYF.

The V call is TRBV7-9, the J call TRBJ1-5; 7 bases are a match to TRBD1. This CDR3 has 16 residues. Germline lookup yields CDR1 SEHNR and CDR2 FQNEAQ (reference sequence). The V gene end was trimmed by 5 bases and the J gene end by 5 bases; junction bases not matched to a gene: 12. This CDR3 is CASSAPDTGDYQPQHF. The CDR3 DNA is TGTGCCAGCAGCGCACCGGACACAGGGGACTATCAGCCCCAGCATTTT.

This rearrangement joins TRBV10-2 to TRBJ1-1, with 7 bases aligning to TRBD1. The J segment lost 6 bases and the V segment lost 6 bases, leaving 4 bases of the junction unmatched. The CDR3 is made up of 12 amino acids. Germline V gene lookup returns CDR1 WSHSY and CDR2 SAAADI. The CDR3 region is CASSDREAEAFF. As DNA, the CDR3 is TGCGCCAGCAGCGACAGGGAGGCTGAAGCTTTCTTT.

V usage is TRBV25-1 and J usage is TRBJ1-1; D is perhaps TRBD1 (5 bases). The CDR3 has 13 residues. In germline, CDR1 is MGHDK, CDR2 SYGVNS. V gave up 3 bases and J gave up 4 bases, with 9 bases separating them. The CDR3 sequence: CASSDPDSTEAFF. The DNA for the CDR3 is TGTGCCAGCAGTGACCCAGACAGCACTGAAGCTTTCTTT.

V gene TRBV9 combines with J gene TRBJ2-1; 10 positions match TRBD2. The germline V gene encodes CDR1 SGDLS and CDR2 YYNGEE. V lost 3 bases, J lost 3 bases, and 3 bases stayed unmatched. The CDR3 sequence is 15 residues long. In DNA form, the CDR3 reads TGTGCCAGCAGCGAGCGGGGGGGCATCTACAATGAGCAGTTCTTC. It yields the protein CASSERGGIYNEQFF. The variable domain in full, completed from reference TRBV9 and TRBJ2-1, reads DSGVTQTPKHLITATGQRVTLRCSPRSGDLSVYWYQQSLDQGLQFLIQYYNGEERAKGNILERFSAQQFPDLHSELNLSSLELGDSALYFCASSERGGIYNEQFFGPGTRLTVL.

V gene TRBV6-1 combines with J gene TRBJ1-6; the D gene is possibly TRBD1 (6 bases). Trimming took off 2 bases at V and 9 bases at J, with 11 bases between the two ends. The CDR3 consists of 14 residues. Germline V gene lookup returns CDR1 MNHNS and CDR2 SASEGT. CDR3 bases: TGTGCCAGCAGTGAAACAGGGAGGCGTTCACCCCTCCACTTT. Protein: CASSETGRRSPLHF.

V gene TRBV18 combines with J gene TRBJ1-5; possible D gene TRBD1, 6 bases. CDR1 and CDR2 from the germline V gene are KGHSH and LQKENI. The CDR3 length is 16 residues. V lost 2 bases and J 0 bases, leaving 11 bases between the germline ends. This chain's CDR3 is CASSPDRPHSNQPQHF. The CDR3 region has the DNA TGTGCCAGCTCACCAGACAGGCCACATAGCAATCAGCCCCAGCATTTT.

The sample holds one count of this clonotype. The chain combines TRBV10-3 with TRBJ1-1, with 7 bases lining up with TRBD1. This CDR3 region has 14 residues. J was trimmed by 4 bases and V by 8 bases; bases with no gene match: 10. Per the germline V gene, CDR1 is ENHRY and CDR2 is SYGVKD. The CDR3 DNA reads TGTGCCATCGGGAGACAGGGTAGAAGCACTGAAGCTTTCTTT. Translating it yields CAIGRQGRSTEAFF.

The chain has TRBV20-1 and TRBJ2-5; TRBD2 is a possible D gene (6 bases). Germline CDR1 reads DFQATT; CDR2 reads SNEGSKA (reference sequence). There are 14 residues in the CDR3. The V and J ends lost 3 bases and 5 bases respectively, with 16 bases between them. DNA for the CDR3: TGCAGTGCTAGTGTGGGACTGAGTGCGGAGACCCAGTACTTC. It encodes CSASVGLSAETQYF.

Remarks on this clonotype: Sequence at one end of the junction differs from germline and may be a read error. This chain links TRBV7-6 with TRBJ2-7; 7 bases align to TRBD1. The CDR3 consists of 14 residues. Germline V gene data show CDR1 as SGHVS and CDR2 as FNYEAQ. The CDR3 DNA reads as TGTGCCGGCAGCGTAGAGGGACAGTACTACGAGCAGTACTTC. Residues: CAGSVEGQYYEQYF.

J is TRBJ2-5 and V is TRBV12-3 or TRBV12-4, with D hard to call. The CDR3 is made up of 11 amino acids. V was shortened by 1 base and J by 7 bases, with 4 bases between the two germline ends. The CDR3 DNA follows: TGTGCCAGCAGTTTAGGGTCGACCCAGTACTTC. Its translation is CASSLGSTQYF.

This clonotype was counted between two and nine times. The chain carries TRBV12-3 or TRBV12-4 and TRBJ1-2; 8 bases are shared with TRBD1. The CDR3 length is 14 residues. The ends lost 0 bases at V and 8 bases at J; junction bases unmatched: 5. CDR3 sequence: CASSLAGTGGGYTF. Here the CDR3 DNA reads TGTGCCAGCAGTTTAGCGGGGACAGGAGGAGGCTACACCTTC.

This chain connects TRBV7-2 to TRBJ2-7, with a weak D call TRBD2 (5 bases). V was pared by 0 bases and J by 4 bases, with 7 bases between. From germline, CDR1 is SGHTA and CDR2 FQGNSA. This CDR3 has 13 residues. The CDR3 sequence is CASSLARGYEQYF. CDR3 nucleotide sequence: TGTGCCAGCAGCTTAGCCCGGGGTTACGAGCAGTACTTC.

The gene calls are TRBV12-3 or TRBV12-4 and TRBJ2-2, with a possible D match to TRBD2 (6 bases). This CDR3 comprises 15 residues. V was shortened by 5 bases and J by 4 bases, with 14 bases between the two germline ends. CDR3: CASSLAPTSTGELFF. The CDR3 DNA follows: TGTGCCAGCAGTCTCGCCCCGACTAGCACCGGGGAGCTGTTTTTT.

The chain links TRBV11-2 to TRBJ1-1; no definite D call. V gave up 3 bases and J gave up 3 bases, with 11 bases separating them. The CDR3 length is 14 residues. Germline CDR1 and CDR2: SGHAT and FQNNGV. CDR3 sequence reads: CASSLTYGDTEAFF. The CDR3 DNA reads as TGTGCCAGCAGCTTGACCTATGGTGACACTGAAGCTTTCTTT.

In nucleotides, the CDR3 is TGCAGCGTTGTACAGGGGGTTCCCACAGATACGCAGTATTTT. This sequence encodes CSVVQGVPTDTQYF. The chain uses TRBV29-1 and TRBJ2-3; 8 bases align to TRBD1. Looked up from germline, CDR1 is SQVTM and CDR2 is ANQGSEA. The CDR3 loop spans 14 amino acids. V shed 4 bases and J 2 bases; nucleotides not matched to a gene: 5.

The CDR3 is CASSFGPMNTEAFF. The DNA for the CDR3 is TGTGCCAGCAGCTTCGGGCCCATGAACACTGAAGCTTTCTTT. The gene calls are TRBV5-6 and TRBJ1-1; no definite D call. Germline V lookup: CDR1 SGHDT, CDR2 YYEEEE. V was cut by 2 bases and J by 0 bases, with 8 bases left in between. This CDR3 comprises 14 residues. Together with reference TRBV5-6 and TRBJ1-1, the CDR3 gives the full variable domain: DAGVTQSPTHLIKTRGQQVTLRCSPKSGHDTVSWYQQALGQGPQFIFQYYEEEERQRGNFPDRFSGHQFPNYSSELNVNALLLGDSALYLCASSFGPMNTEAFFGQGTRLTVV.

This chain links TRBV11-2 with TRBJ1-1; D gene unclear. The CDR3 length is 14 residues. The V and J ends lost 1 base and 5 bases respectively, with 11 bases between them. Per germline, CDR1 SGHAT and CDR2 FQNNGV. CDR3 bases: TGTGCCAGCAGCTTAGGATCCCCTTTAACTGAAGCTTTCTTT. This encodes CASSLGSPLTEAFF.